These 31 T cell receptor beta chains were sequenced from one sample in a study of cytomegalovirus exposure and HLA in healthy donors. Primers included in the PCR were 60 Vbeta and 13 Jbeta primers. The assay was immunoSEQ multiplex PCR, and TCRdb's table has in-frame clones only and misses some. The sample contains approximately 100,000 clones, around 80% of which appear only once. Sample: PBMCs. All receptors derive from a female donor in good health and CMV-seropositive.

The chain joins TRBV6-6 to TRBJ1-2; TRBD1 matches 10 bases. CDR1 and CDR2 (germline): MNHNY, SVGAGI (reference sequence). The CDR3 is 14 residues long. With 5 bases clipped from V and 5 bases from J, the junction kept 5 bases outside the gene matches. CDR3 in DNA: TGTGCCAGCAGTACGACAGGGGGCTGGTATGGCTACACCTTC. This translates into CASSTTGGWYGYTF.

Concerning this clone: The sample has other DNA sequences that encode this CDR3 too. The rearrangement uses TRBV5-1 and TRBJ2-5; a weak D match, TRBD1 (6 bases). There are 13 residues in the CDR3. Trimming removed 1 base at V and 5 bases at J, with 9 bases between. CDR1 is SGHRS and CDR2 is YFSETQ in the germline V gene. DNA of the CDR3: TGCGCCAGCAGCTTGTATGGGGGCGAGACCCAGTACTTC. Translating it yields CASSLYGGETQYF.

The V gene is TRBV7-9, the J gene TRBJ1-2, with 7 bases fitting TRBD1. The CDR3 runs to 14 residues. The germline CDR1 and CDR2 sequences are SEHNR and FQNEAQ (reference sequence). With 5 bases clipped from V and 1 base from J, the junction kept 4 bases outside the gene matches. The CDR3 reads CASSPTGSNYGYTF. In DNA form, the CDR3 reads TGTGCCAGCAGCCCGACAGGGAGTAACTATGGCTACACCTTC.

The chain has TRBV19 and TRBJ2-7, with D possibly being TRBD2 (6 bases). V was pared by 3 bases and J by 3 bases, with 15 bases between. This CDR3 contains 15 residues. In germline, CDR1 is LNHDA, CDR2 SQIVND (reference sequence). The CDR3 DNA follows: TGTGCCAGTAGTATCGCGGGGAGTCACGACTACGAGCAGTACTTC. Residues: CASSIAGSHDYEQYF.

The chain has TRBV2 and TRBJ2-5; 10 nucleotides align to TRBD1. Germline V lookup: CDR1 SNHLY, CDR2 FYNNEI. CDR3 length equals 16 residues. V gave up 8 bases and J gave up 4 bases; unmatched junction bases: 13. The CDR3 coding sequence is TGTGCCAGCTTAAAGGAGACAGGGGGCTCCCGAGAGACCCAGTACTTC. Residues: CASLKETGGSRETQYF.

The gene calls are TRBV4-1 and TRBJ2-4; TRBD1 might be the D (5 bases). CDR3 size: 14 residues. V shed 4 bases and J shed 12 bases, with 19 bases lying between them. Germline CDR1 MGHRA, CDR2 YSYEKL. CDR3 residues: CASSLRPAEDSQYF. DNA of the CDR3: TGCGCCAGCAGCCTCCGGCCCGCGGAAGACAGTCAGTACTTC.

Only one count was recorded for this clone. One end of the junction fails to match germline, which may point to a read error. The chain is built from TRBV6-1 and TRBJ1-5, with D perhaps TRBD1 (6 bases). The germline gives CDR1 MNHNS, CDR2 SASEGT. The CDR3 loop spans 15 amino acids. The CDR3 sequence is CASRDQGQMNQPQHF. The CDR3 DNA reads TGTGCCAGCCGTGACCAGGGACAAATGAATCAGCCCCAGCATTTT.

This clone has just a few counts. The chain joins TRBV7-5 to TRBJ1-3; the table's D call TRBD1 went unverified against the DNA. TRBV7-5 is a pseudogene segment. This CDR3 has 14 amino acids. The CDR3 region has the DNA TGTGCCAGCAGCGAAAGCACAGGGGGAAACACCATATATTTT. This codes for CASSESTGGNTIYF.

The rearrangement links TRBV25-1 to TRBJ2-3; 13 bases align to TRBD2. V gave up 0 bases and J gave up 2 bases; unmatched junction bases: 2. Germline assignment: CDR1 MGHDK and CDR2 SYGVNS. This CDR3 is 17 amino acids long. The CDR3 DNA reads TGTGCCAGCAGTGAATACGGGACTAGCGGGATCACAGATACGCAGTATTTT. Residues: CASSEYGTSGITDTQYF.

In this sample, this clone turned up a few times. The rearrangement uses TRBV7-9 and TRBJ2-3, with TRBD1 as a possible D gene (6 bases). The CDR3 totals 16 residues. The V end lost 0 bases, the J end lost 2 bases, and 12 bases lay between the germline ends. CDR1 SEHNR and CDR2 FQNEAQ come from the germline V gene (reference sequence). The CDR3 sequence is CASSLAGQGPTDTQYF. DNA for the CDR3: TGTGCCAGCAGCTTAGCCGGGCAGGGGCCCACAGATACGCAGTATTTT.

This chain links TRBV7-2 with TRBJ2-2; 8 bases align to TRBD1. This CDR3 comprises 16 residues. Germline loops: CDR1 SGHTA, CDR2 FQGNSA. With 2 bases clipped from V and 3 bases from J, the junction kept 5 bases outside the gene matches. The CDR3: CASSLLQGADTGELFF. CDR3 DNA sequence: TGTGCCAGCAGCTTACTCCAGGGGGCGGACACCGGGGAGCTGTTTTTT.

The chain's CDR3 is CASSLTLAGGYTF. CDR3 sequence (DNA): TGTGCCAGCAGCCTCACCCTAGCGGGCGGCTACACCTTC. J is TRBJ1-2 and V is TRBV6-1; D gene unclear. The CDR3 runs 13 residues. Trimming pared 6 bases from V and 8 bases from J, leaving 16 bases between. Germline assignment: CDR1 MNHNS and CDR2 SASEGT.

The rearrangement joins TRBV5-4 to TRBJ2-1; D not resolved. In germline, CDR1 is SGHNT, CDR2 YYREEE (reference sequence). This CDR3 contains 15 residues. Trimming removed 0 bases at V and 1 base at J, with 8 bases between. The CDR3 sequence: CASSLGAASYNEQFF. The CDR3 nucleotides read TGTGCCAGCAGCTTGGGGGCCGCGTCCTACAATGAGCAGTTCTTC.

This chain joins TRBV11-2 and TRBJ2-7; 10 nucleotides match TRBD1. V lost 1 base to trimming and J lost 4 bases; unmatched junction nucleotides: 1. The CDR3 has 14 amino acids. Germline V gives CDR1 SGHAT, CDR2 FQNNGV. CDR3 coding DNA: TGTGCCAGCAGCTTAGGGACAGGGGGTTACGAGCAGTACTTC. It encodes CASSLGTGGYEQYF.

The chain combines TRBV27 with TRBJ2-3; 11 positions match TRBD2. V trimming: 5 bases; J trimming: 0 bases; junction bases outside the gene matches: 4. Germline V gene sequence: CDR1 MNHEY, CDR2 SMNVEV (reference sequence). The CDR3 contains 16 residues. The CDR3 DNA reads TGTGCCAGCAGTCTGACTAGCGGGGCAAGCACAGATACGCAGTATTTT. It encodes CASSLTSGASTDTQYF.

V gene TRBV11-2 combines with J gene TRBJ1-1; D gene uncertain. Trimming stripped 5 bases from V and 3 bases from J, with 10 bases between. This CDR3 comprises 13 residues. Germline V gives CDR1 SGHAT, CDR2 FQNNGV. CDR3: CASSRQTDTEAFF. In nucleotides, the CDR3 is TGTGCCAGCAGCCGACAAACGGACACTGAAGCTTTCTTT.

CDR3 sequence reads: CASSYSSETQYF. The CDR3 nucleotides read TGTGCCAGCAGTTACTCGTCGGAGACCCAGTACTTC. The chain joins TRBV6-6 to TRBJ2-5, with unresolved D. The CDR3 length is 12 residues. Germline CDR1 MNHNY, CDR2 SVGAGI (reference sequence). V was shortened by 0 bases and J by 5 bases, with 4 bases between the two germline ends.

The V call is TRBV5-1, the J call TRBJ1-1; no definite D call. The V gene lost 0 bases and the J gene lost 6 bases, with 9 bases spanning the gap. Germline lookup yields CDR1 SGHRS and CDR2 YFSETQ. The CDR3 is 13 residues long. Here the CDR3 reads CASSLELASEAFF. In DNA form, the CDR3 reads TGCGCCAGCAGCTTGGAGCTCGCTTCTGAAGCTTTCTTT.

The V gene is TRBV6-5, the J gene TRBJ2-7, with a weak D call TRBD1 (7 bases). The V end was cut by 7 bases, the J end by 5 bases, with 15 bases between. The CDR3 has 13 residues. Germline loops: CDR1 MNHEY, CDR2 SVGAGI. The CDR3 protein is CASKTTGRHEQYF. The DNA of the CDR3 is TGTGCCAGCAAAACGACAGGGAGGCACGAGCAGTACTTC.

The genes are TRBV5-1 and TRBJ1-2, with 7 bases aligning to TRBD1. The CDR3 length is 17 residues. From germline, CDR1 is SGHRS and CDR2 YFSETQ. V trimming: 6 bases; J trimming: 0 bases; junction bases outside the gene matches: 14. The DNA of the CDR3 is TGCGCCAGCACGGAACAGGGGCTCCTCTCATCTAACTATGGCTACACCTTC. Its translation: CASTEQGLLSSNYGYTF.

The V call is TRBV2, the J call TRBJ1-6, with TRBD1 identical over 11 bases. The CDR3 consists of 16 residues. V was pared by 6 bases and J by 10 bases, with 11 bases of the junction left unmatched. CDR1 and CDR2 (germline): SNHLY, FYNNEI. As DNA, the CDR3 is TGTGCCAGCAGCTACGAAAGGACAGGGGGCGGGTCACCCCTCCACTTT. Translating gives CASSYERTGGGSPLHF.

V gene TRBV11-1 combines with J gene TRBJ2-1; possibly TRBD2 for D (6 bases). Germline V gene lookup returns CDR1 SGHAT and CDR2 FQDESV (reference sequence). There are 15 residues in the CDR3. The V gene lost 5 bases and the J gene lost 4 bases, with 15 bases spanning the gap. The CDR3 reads CASSASAARYNEQFF. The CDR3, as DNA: TGTGCCAGCAGCGCTAGCGCAGCAAGGTACAATGAGCAGTTCTTC.

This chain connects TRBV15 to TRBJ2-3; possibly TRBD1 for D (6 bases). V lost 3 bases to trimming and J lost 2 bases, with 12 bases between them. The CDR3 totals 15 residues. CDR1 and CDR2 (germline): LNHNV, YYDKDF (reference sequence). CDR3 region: CATSSRQGHTDTQYF. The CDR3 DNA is TGTGCCACCAGCAGCCGGCAGGGACACACAGATACGCAGTATTTT.

This CDR3 is CASSFSGQGGHEQYF. The CDR3 DNA reads TGTGCCAGCAGCTTTTCTGGACAGGGTGGCCACGAGCAGTACTTC. V and J are TRBV5-4 and TRBJ2-7; 8 bases align to TRBD1. This CDR3 is 15 amino acids long. The V gene end was trimmed by 2 bases and the J gene end by 5 bases; junction bases not matched to a gene: 9. Germline lookup yields CDR1 SGHNT and CDR2 YYREEE (reference sequence). The full variable domain, in which reference TRBV5-4 and TRBJ2-7 provide the parts outside the CDR3, is ETGVTQSPTHLIKTRGQQVTLRCSSQSGHNTVSWYQQALGQGPQFIFQYYREEENGRGNFPPRFSGLQFPNYSSELNVNALELDDSALYLCASSFSGQGGHEQYFGPGTRLTVT.

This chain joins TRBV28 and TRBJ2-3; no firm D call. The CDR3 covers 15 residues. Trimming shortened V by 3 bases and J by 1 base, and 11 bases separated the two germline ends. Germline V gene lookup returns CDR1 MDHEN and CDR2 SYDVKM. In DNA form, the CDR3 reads TGTGCCAGCAGTTTTGGCGGAGCCCGCACAGATACGCAGTATTTT. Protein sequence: CASSFGGARTDTQYF.

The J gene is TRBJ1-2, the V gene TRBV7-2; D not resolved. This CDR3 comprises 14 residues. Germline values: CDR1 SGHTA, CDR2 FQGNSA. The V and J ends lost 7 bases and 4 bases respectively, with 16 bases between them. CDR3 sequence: CASTYHREGYGYTF. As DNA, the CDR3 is TGTGCCAGCACTTACCACCGGGAGGGCTATGGCTACACCTTC.

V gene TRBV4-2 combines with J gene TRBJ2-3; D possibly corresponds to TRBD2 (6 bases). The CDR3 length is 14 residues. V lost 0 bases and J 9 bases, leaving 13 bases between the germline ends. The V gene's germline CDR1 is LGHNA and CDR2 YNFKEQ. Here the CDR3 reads CASSQDRDSRTQYF. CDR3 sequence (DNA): TGTGCCAGCAGCCAAGACCGGGACTCTCGGACGCAGTATTTT.

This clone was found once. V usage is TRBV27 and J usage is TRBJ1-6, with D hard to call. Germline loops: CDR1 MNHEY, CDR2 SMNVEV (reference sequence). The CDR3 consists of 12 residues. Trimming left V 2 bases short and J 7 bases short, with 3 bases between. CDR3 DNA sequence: TGTGCCAGCAGTTTACCAAATTCACCCCTCCACTTT. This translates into CASSLPNSPLHF.

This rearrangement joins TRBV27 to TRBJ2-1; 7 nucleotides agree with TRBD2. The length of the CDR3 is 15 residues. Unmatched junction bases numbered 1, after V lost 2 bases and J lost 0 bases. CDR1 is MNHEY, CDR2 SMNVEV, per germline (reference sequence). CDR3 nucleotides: TGTGCCAGCAGTTTACGGGACTACTCCTACAATGAGCAGTTCTTC. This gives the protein CASSLRDYSYNEQFF.

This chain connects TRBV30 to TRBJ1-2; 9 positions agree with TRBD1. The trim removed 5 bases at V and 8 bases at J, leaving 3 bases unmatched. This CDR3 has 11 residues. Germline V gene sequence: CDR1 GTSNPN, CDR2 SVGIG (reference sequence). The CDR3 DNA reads TGTGCCTGGGGACAGGGGAGAGGCTACACCTTC. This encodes CAWGQGRGYTF. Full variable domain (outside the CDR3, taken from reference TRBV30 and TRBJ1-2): SQTIHQWPATLVQPVGSPLSLECTVEGTSNPNLYWYRQAAGRGLQLLFYSVGIGQISSEVPQNLSASRPQDRQFILSSKKLLLSDSGFYLCAWGQGRGYTFGSGTRLTVV.

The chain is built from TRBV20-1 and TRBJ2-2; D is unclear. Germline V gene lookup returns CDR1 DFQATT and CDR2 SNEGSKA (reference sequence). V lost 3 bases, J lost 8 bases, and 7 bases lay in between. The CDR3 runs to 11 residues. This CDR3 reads CSARAGGELFF. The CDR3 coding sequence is TGCAGTGCTAGGGCAGGAGGGGAGCTGTTTTTT.